This T cell receptor beta chain emerged from a study of shared clonotypes between healthy human individuals. Study outcomes and limitations: The sharing of roughly 5% of naive CD4 clonotypes was seen across a few donors.

CDR3 length equals 15 residues. Trimming stripped 0 bases from V and 8 bases from J, with 17 bases between. CDR1 SGHNT and CDR2 YYREEE come from the germline V gene (reference sequence). In regard to this clone: Its antigen remains unidentified.

Clones were sequenced by immunoSEQ multiplex PCR, and TCRdb holds only the in-frame ones, with some missing. The top ten hold over 1.3% of the sample, which has about a million clones, around 75% seen once. Sequences were obtained from memory CD4+ T cells sorted from blood. Subset defined: CD45RA-negative fraction. The gene calls are TRBV5-4 and TRBJ1-2; weak D call: TRBD1 (5 bases). The receptor comes from a man aged 18 to 29 in good health. The chain's CDR3 is CASSLVRGSSRGYTF. CDR3 nucleotides: TGTGCCAGCAGCTTGGTACGGGGCTCTTCGAGAGGCTACACCTTC. Supplemented by reference TRBV5-4 and TRBJ1-2, the full variable domain reads ETGVTQSPTHLIKTRGQQVTLRCSSQSGHNTVSWYQQALGQGPQFIFQYYREEENGRGNFPPRFSGLQFPNYSSELNVNALELDDSALYLCASSLVRGSSRGYTFGSGTRLTVV.